These T cell receptor beta chains were read from a single sample in a study of blood T cell repertoires in COVID-19. Sequencing used immunoSEQ multiplex PCR; TCRdb keeps in-frame clones, though not all of them. The table shows 180,000 or so clones, with approximately 86% occurring only once. Sequencing was carried out using peripheral blood. These TCRs come from a man aged 55-75 years who had recovered from COVID-19. Both conserved end residues are part of each CDR3. A D gene is named only where the DNA matches it firmly. Size is stated for part of the rows, as once, few or many counts, or as a class when the clone is expanded.

>TRBV7-2|TRBD1|NA|TRBJ1-5
CASSPWTGVNQPQHF
TGTGCCAGCAGCCCCTGGACAGGGGTCAATCAGCCCCAGCATTTT
>TRBV11-2|TRBD2|NA|TRBJ2-7
CASSLWTRTHEQYF
TGTGCCAGCAGCTTGTGGACTAGAACCCACGAGCAGTACTTC
>TRBV6-5|NA|few|TRBJ2-5
CASLAPGWGETQYF
TGTGCCAGTCTAGCGCCGGGGTGGGGAGAGACCCAGTACTTC
>TRBV19|TRBD1|NA|TRBJ2-3
CASRGDRLITDTQYF
TGTGCCAGTAGGGGGGACAGGCTGATCACAGATACGCAGTATTTT
>TRBV3-1/TRBV3-2|TRBD1|once|TRBJ1-6
CASSPSRDRRKTYYNSPLHF
TGTGCCAGCAGCCCGTCCCGGGACAGGCGCAAAACTTATTATAATTCACCCCTCCACTTT
>TRBV7-6|TRBD1|NA|TRBJ2-2
CASSRRDSQTGELFF
TGTGCCAGCAGCCGTCGGGACAGCCAAACCGGGGAGCTGTTTTTT
>TRBV5-1|TRBD2|NA|TRBJ2-1
CASLPSGGTDNEQFF
TGCGCCAGCCTACCTAGCGGGGGGACCGACAATGAGCAGTTCTTC
>TRBV7-9|NA|NA|TRBJ1-1
CASWGGAFF
TGTGCCAGCTGGGGAGGGGCTTTCTTT
>TRBV9|TRBD1|NA|TRBJ1-4
CASAPRDRANEKLFF
TGTGCCAGCGCCCCCCGGGACAGGGCTAATGAAAAACTGTTTTTT
>TRBV6-5|NA|NA|TRBJ1-1
CASSNLGGAWTEAFF
TGTGCCAGCAGTAATCTTGGGGGCGCGTGGACTGAAGCTTTCTTT
>TRBV5-1|TRBD1|few|TRBJ2-5
CASTTLGTVQETQYF
TGCGCCAGCACTACCCTAGGGACAGTCCAAGAGACCCAGTACTTC
>TRBV12-3/TRBV12-4|NA|NA|TRBJ1-1
CASSLAGSGAFF
TGTGCCAGCAGTTTAGCGGGCAGCGGTGCTTTCTTT
>TRBV30|NA|NA|TRBJ1-4
CACPGGAGEKLFF
TGTGCCTGCCCCGGGGGGGCAGGGGAAAAACTGTTTTTT
>TRBV19|NA|NA|TRBJ2-7
CASSMMGAVSYEQYF
TGTGCCAGTAGTATGATGGGGGCAGTGTCCTACGAGCAGTACTTC
>TRBV5-1|NA|NA|TRBJ1-2
CASSFKGNGYGYTF
TGCGCCAGCAGTTTTAAGGGGAACGGCTATGGCTACACCTTC
>TRBV6-5|NA|NA|TRBJ2-5
CASTWTVNQETQYF
TGTGCCAGCACTTGGACAGTCAACCAAGAGACCCAGTACTTC